This entry is about one TCR beta chain. This record comes from a study of blood T cell repertoires in COVID-19. Overall study context: Whether acute or convalescent, the COVID-19 samples came from the United States, Italy and Spain. T cells, B-cell-depleted T cells, or PBMCs provided the cDNA or gDNA that served as material.

Germline CDR1 and CDR2: GTSNPN and SVGIG (reference sequence). The CDR3 has 15 amino acids. V gave up 2 bases and J gave up 8 bases; unmatched junction bases: 14. Authors' processing steps: Amplification with reference gene primers provided the estimates of nucleated cell counts. Profiling relied on immunoSEQ multiplex PCR, and the TCRdb table lists in-frame clones only, not all of them. V, J and clone size are those of that table, while D and trimming were read from the DNA. The repertoire includes just under 250,000 clones, around 88% of them detected once, and just over 3% sits in the top ten. This clonotype was obtained from a woman aged 25 to 39 who had recovered from COVID-19. This rearrangement joins TRBV30 to TRBJ2-7, with 8 nucleotides matching TRBD1. Sample: peripheral blood. The CDR3 DNA follows: TGTGCCTGGAGTCCAGGGGGCGGAGGGACCGGAAAGCAGTACTTC. Amino acids: CAWSPGGGGTGKQYF. Full variable domain (rest looked up from reference TRBV30 and TRBJ2-7): SQTIHQWPATLVQPVGSPLSLECTVEGTSNPNLYWYRQAAGRGLQLLFYSVGIGQISSEVPQNLSASRPQDRQFILSSKKLLLSDSGFYLCAWSPGGGGTGKQYFGPGTRLTVT.